This TCR beta chain is from a study of early T cells in non-severe SARS-CoV-2 infection. About the research overall: The chains were unpaired, and the sequenced material was bulk RNA from unsorted whole blood.

About this clonotype: What it binds is unknown.

cDNA molecules, individually, were tagged with unique molecular identifiers. TCRdb analysed the 5' RACE reads with MiXCR anew, one entry per CDR3 protein. The table includes 30,000 to 35,000 distinct CDR3 sequences, under 7.5% detected once. This CDR3 has 19 residues. V shed 1 base and J shed 6 bases, with 25 bases lying between them. Germline V gene data show CDR1 as LGHNA and CDR2 as YNFKEQ. Whole-study findings and limits: VDJdb matching, biased toward anti-spike CD8 responses, missed private and CD4 specificities.

The TCR comes from an adult who was a healthcare worker with PCR-confirmed SARS-CoV-2 infection or an uninfected control (not recorded which). Sequencing was performed on whole blood. This chain joins TRBV4-2 and TRBJ2-1; D ambiguous. CDR3 nucleotide sequence: TGTGCCAGCAGCCAAGGAGTGATGGATTACGAGAGCCGTTTCAATGAGCAGTTCTTC. It codes for CASSQGVMDYESRFNEQFF.